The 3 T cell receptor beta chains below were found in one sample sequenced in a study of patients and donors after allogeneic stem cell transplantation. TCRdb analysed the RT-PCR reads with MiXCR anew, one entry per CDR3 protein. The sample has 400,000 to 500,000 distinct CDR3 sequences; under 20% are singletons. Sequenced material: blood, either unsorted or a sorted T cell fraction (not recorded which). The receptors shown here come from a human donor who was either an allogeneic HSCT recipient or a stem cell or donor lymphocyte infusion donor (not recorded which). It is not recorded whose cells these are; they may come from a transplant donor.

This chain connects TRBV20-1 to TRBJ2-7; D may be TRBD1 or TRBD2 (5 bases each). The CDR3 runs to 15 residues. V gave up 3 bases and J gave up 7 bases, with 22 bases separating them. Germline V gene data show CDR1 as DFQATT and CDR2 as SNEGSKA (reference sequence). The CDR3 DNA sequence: TGCAGTGCTAGTGATTCGGGACGGATTGCGTCGGAGCAGTACTTC. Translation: CSASDSGRIASEQYF.

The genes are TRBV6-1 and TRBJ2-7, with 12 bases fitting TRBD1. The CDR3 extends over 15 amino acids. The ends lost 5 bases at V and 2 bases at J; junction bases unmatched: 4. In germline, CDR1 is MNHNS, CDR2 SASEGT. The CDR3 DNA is TGTGCCAGCAGTAAGGGACAGGGGGCTACCTACGAGCAGTACTTC. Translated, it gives CASSKGQGATYEQYF.

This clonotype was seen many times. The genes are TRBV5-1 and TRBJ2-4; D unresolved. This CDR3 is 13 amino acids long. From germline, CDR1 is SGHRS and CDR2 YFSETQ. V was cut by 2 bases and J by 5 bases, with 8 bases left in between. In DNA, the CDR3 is TGCGCCAGCAGCTTAACAAGGCAAAACATTCAGTACTTC. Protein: CASSLTRQNIQYF.